Listed below are T cell receptor beta chains from one sample, sequenced in a study of blood T cell repertoires in COVID-19. The assay was immunoSEQ multiplex PCR, and TCRdb's table has in-frame clones only and misses some. The repertoire holds about 220,000 clones, with around 83% as singletons. The source material was peripheral blood. Every receptor here comes from a woman in her 70s with COVID-19, enrolled during active disease. Each CDR3 is given with its conserved first and last residue. A D gene is named only where the DNA matches it firmly. Rows give clone size only sometimes, using once, few, many, or a class for an expanded clone.

clone size | J gene | D gene | V gene | CDR3 protein | CDR3 DNA
. | TRBJ2-3 | . | TRBV20-1 | CSAFTDTQYF | TGCAGTGCCTTCACAGATACGCAGTATTTT
. | TRBJ1-1 | . | TRBV30 | CAWSVKVRGRNTEAFF | TGTGCCTGGAGTGTAAAGGTGAGAGGGCGGAACACTGAAGCTTTCTTT
. | TRBJ2-7 | . | TRBV4-3 | CASSQGGGTILEQYF | TGCGCCAGCAGCCAAGGGGGAGGCACAATTTTGGAGCAGTACTTC
once | TRBJ1-1 | . | TRBV2 | CASSLDTGEAFF | TGTGCCAGCAGTCTTGATACCGGTGAAGCTTTCTTT
. | TRBJ2-3 | . | TRBV7-2 | CASSLRTGRRTDTQYF | TGTGCCAGCAGCTTGCGAACAGGCCGCCGAACAGATACGCAGTATTTT
. | TRBJ2-7 | TRBD2 | TRBV9 | CASSHRVAGLSYEQYF | TGTGCCAGCAGCCATCGGGTAGCGGGACTGTCCTACGAGCAGTACTTC
. | TRBJ2-1 | TRBD2 | TRBV6-6 | CASRLSGSLGEQFF | TGTGCCAGCAGGTTGAGCGGGAGCTTGGGTGAGCAGTTCTTC
. | TRBJ1-5 | . | TRBV6-2/TRBV6-3 | CASSKDAGSVNQPQHF | TGTGCCAGCAGCAAGGACGCGGGATCCGTCAATCAGCCCCAGCATTTT
few | TRBJ1-1 | TRBD1 | TRBV7-8 | CASSLVFTGGTEAFF | TGTGCCAGCAGCTTAGTATTCACAGGGGGTACTGAAGCTTTCTTT
. | TRBJ1-3 | . | TRBV14 | CASSQDPKVGRHTIYF | TGTGCCAGCAGCCAAGATCCGAAGGTTGGGAGGCACACCATATATTTT
. | TRBJ1-1 | . | TRBV5-5 | CASSLVPTGRDTEAFF | TGTGCCAGCAGCTTGGTCCCAACGGGGAGGGACACTGAAGCTTTCTTT
. | TRBJ1-1 | . | TRBV30 | CAWSQQGAGSTEAFF | TGTGCCTGGAGTCAGCAGGGTGCCGGTAGCACTGAAGCTTTCTTT
. | TRBJ2-3 | . | TRBV7-2 | CASSSLGAPNTDTQYF | TGTGCCAGCAGCTCCCTGGGCGCGCCGAACACAGATACGCAGTATTTT
. | TRBJ1-6 | . | TRBV5-1 | CASSVSGSYNSPLHF | TGCGCCAGCAGCGTGTCAGGCTCCTATAATTCACCCCTCCACTTT
. | TRBJ2-7 | TRBD1 | TRBV7-9 | CASRRQGSSYEQYF | TGTGCCAGCAGGAGACAGGGATCAAGCTACGAGCAGTACTTC
. | TRBJ1-1 | . | TRBV14 | CASSQESRNTEAFF | TGTGCCAGCAGCCAAGAATCCAGGAACACTGAAGCTTTCTTT
. | TRBJ1-4 | . | TRBV9 | CASSPRGDGEKLFF | TGTGCCAGCAGCCCTCGCGGGGACGGTGAAAAACTGTTTTTT
. | TRBJ2-5 | . | TRBV7-2 | CASSFGGETQYF | TGTGCCAGCAGCTTTGGCGGAGAGACCCAGTACTTC
. | TRBJ2-2 | . | TRBV5-1 | CASSLGPGELFF | TGCGCCAGCAGCTTGGGGCCCGGGGAGCTGTTTTTT
. | TRBJ2-5 | . | TRBV3-1/TRBV3-2 | CASSHVTQETQYF | TGTGCCAGCAGCCACGTCACACAAGAGACCCAGTACTTC
. | TRBJ2-1 | . | TRBV18 | CASSSSHSSSYNEQFF | TGTGCCAGCTCATCTAGTCACTCCAGCTCCTACAATGAGCAGTTCTTC
. | TRBJ2-7 | . | TRBV6-4 | CASSGADSSTFYEQYF | TGTGCCAGCAGTGGGGCTGACAGTTCAACTTTCTACGAGCAGTACTTC
. | TRBJ1-2 | . | TRBV2 | CASSEGRGREGGGYTF | TGTGCCAGCAGTGAAGGACGCGGCAGGGAGGGTGGTGGCTACACCTTC
once | TRBJ1-1 | . | TRBV6-5 | CASRAGEVGTEAFF | TGTGCCAGCAGAGCGGGGGAGGTGGGCACTGAAGCTTTCTTT
. | TRBJ2-7 | . | TRBV4-1 | CASSQAGDRAYEQYF | TGCGCCAGCAGCCAAGCAGGGGACCGCGCGTACGAGCAGTACTTC
. | TRBJ2-5 | . | TRBV19 | CASSMWGEEETQYF | TGTGCCAGTAGTATGTGGGGGGAGGAAGAGACCCAGTACTTC
. | TRBJ2-5 | . | TRBV9 | CASSVFEGVRETQYF | TGTGCCAGCAGCGTATTCGAGGGAGTGAGAGAGACCCAGTACTTC
. | TRBJ2-7 | . | TRBV28 | CASSLFGQGGAYEQYF | TGTGCCAGCAGTTTATTTGGGCAGGGGGGAGCCTACGAGCAGTACTTC
. | TRBJ1-1 | . | TRBV6-5 | CASSYDPLRNTEAFF | TGTGCCAGCAGTTACGATCCCTTGCGGAACACTGAAGCTTTCTTT